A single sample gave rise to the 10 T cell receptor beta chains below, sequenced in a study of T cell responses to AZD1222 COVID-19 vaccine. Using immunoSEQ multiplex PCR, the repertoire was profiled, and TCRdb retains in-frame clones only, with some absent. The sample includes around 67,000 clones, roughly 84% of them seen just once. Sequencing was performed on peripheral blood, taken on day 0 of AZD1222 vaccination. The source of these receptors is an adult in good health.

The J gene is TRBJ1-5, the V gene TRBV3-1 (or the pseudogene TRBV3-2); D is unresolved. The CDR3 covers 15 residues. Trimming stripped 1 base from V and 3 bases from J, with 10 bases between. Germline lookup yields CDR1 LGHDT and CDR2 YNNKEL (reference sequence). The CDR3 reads CASSQGPGPNQPQHF. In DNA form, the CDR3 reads TGTGCCAGCAGCCAAGGGCCAGGACCCAATCAGCCCCAGCATTTT.

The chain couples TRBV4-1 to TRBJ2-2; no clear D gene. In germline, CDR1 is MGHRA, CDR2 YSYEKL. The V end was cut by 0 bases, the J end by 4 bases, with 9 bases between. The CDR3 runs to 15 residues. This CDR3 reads CASSQEAQITGELFF. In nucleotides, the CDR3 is TGCGCCAGCAGCCAAGAAGCACAGATCACCGGGGAGCTGTTTTTT.

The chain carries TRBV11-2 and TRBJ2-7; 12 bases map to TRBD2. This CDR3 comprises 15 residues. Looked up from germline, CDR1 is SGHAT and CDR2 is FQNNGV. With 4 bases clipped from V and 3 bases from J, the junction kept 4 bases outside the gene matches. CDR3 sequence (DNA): TGTGCCAGCAGCTACCGGACTAGCGGGGACTACGAGCAGTACTTC. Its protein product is CASSYRTSGDYEQYF.

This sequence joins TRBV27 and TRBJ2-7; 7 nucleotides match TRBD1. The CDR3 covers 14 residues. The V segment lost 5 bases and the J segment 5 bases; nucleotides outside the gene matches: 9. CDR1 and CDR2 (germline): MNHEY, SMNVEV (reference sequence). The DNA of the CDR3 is TGTGCCAGCAGTGCCCGGACAGGTTCCCACGAGCAGTACTTC. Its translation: CASSARTGSHEQYF.

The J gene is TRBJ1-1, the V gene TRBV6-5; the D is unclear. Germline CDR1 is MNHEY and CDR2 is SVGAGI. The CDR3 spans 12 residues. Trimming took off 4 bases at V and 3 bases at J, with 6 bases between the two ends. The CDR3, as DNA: TGTGCCAGCAGTTTTAGGGACACTGAAGCTTTCTTT. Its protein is CASSFRDTEAFF.

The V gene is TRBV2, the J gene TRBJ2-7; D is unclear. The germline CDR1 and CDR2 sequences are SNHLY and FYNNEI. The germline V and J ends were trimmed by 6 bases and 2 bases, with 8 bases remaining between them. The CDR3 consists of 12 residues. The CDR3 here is CASRRITYEQYF. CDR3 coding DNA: TGTGCCAGCAGGAGGATTACCTACGAGCAGTACTTC. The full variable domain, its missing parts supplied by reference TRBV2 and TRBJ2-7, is EPEVTQTPSHQVTQMGQEVILRCVPISNHLYFYWYRQILGQKVEFLVSFYNNEISEKSEIFDDQFSVERPDGSNFTLKIRSTKLEDSAMYFCASRRITYEQYFGPGTRLTVT.

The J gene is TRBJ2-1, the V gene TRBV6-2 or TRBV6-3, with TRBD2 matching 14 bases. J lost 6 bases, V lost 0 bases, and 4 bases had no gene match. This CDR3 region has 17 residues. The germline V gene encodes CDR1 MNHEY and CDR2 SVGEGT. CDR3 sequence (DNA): TGTGCCAGCAGTTACTCCCCGACTAGCGGGGGGGTCAATGAGCAGTTCTTC. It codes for CASSYSPTSGGVNEQFF.

The CDR3 sequence: CASSLGTGHYEQYF. In DNA, the CDR3 is TGTGCCAGCAGCTTGGGGACGGGACACTACGAGCAGTACTTC. The J gene is TRBJ2-7, the V gene TRBV5-6; TRBD1 is a possible D gene (6 bases). Trimming took 0 bases from V and 3 from J, leaving 10 bases between them. The CDR3 totals 14 residues. The germline CDR1 and CDR2 sequences are SGHDT and YYEEEE.

CDR3 nucleotide sequence: TGTGCCAGCAGGGCCGGTGGCCGCTACACCTTC. Its protein is CASRAGGRYTF. The gene calls are TRBV6-4 and TRBJ1-2; D uncertain. The germline CDR1 and CDR2 sequences are MRHNA and SNTAGT. Trimming shortened V by 6 bases and J by 9 bases, and 11 bases separated the two germline ends. The CDR3 loop spans 11 amino acids.

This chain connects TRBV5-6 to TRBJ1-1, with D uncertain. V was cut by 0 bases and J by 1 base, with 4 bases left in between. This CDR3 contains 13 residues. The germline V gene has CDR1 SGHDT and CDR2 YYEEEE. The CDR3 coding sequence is TGTGCCAGCAGCTTGGGCCCGAACACTGAAGCTTTCTTT. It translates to CASSLGPNTEAFF. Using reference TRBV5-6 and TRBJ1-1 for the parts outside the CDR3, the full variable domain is DAGVTQSPTHLIKTRGQQVTLRCSPKSGHDTVSWYQQALGQGPQFIFQYYEEEERQRGNFPDRFSGHQFPNYSSELNVNALLLGDSALYLCASSLGPNTEAFFGQGTRLTVV.